This TCR beta chain was profiled in a study of CDR3 diversity in severe acne (dated by TCRdb to 2018 to 2020). Including cysteine and phenylalanine, the CDR3 has 11 amino acids. The sequence is cut down to CDR3 DNA, 33 bases in frame from base 1. Via the germline V gene (reference sequence), CDR1 is SEHNR and CDR2 FQNEAQ. Relative to germline, V is missing 3 bases and J is missing 14 bases, with 2 bases of the junction outside any gene match. Libraries were constructed by PCR. TCRdb shows the sequencer as Illumina HiSeq 2000. TCRdb cleaned the public reads at Q25 with fastp, built clones with MiXCR and kept in-frame beta chains. Each CDR3 protein appears once, grouped with its most common genes and DNA. The sample table lists some 85,000 distinct CDR3 sequences, around 54% of them with a count of one. The ten top clones hold 11% of the sample. On this clonotype itself: Its antigen has not been determined. It has no much larger one-base neighbor in the sample; base qualities were not kept.

The sequence was obtained from a male donor with severe acne vulgaris. The chain uses TRBV7-9 and TRBJ1-2, with TRBD1 identical over 11 junction bases. Sample: blood. The DNA sequence is as follows: TGTGCCAGCAGCTTGGACAGGGGGCCTACCTTC. It specifies CASSLDRGPTF.